The rows below give T cell receptor beta chains drawn from one sample of a study of shared clonotypes between healthy human individuals. Method: immunoSEQ multiplex PCR; TCRdb's copy keeps in-frame clones and lacks some. This repertoire shows about 2.3 million clones, 85% to 95% found once; its top ten account for about 0.39%. The sample taken for sequencing was naive CD4+ T cells from PBMCs. The source of these receptors is a man aged 18 to 30 in good health. Some clones in this sample may be carry-over from other donors' samples. Each CDR3 is given with its conserved first and last residue. A D gene is named only where the DNA matches it firmly. The size field is filled for only some rows; it gives once, few, many or a size class.

j_gene,v_gene,d_gene,abundance,CDR3aa,CDR3nt
TRBJ2-3,TRBV4-3,TRBD1,once,CASSQDPSTSRGRTDTQYF,TGCGCCAGCAGCCAAGATCCGTCCACTAGTAGGGGGCGCACAGATACGCAGTATTTT
TRBJ1-1,TRBV7-9,-,-,CASSPATEAFF,TGTGCCAGCAGCCCGGCCACTGAAGCTTTCTTT
TRBJ2-1,TRBV2,-,-,CASKESTYNEQFF,TGTGCCAGCAAGGAGAGCACCTACAATGAGCAGTTCTTC
TRBJ1-2,TRBV28,-,-,CASSFGGNNYGYTF,TGTGCCAGCAGTTTTGGGGGGAATAACTATGGCTACACCTTC
TRBJ1-2,TRBV5-5,TRBD1,-,CASSWGQAGEGYTF,TGTGCCAGCAGCTGGGGACAGGCCGGCGAGGGCTACACCTTC
TRBJ2-2,TRBV6-1,TRBD1,-,CASSDPGQGAGELFF,TGTGCCAGCAGTGACCCGGGACAGGGGGCCGGGGAGCTGTTTTTT
TRBJ1-5,TRBV14,-,-,CASSRGPAGPQHF,TGTGCCAGCAGCAGAGGACCCGCGGGGCCCCAGCATTTT
TRBJ2-5,TRBV28,TRBD2,-,CASSSGLAGGETQYF,TGTGCCAGCAGTTCGGGACTAGCGGGAGGTGAGACCCAGTACTTC
TRBJ1-2,TRBV6-6,-,-,CASTTEIFPYGYTF,TGTGCCAGCACCACGGAGATATTCCCCTATGGCTACACCTTC
TRBJ1-2,TRBV6-5,-,-,CASSYPGQPVNYGYTF,TGTGCCAGCAGTTACCCCGGACAGCCAGTTAACTATGGCTACACCTTC
TRBJ2-7,TRBV4-3,-,-,CASSQDGGIGEQYF,TGCGCCAGCAGCCAAGATGGGGGGATAGGCGAGCAGTACTTC
TRBJ1-4,TRBV5-5,-,-,CASSLAIGRSNEKLFF,TGTGCCAGCAGCTTGGCTATCGGACGGTCTAATGAAAAACTGTTTTTT
TRBJ1-1,TRBV6-1,-,-,CASSGRVGTEAFF,TGTGCCAGCAGTGGTAGGGTAGGCACTGAAGCTTTCTTT
TRBJ2-7,TRBV5-6,TRBD2,-,CASSPSPDGRHEQYF,TGTGCCAGCAGCCCGAGCCCGGACGGGAGGCACGAGCAGTACTTC
TRBJ2-2,TRBV30,-,-,CAWSGQGPGELFF,TGTGCCTGGAGCGGCCAGGGTCCCGGGGAGCTGTTTTTT
TRBJ1-1,TRBV28,-,-,CASRPQGRPEAFF,TGTGCCAGCAGACCCCAGGGCCGGCCTGAAGCTTTCTTT
TRBJ2-7,TRBV27,-,-,CASSSTTTYYEQYF,TGTGCCAGCAGTTCCACTACTACCTACTACGAGCAGTACTTC
TRBJ2-3,TRBV5-6,TRBD2,-,CASSLSLAGVSTDTQYF,TGTGCCAGCAGCTTGTCACTAGCGGGAGTATCCACAGATACGCAGTATTTT
TRBJ1-3,TRBV6-5,-,-,CASSDFQGSGNTIYF,TGTGCCAGCAGTGACTTCCAGGGTTCTGGAAACACCATATATTTT
TRBJ2-3,TRBV5-1,TRBD2,-,CASSGKRGPLDTQYF,TGCGCCAGCAGCGGGAAGCGGGGGCCGTTAGATACGCAGTATTTT
TRBJ2-7,TRBV4-1,-,-,CASSQVGVGEQYF,TGCGCCAGCAGCCAAGTGGGGGTGGGGGAGCAGTACTTC
TRBJ1-5,TRBV6-6,TRBD1,-,CASSPRTGVQPQHF,TGTGCCAGCAGCCCCCGGACAGGTGTACAGCCCCAGCATTTT
TRBJ2-3,TRBV12-5,TRBD1,once,CASGKGTGSTDTQYF,TGTGCTAGTGGTAAAGGGACAGGGAGTACAGATACGCAGTATTTT
TRBJ1-2,TRBV2,TRBD1,-,CASRAADRGYGYTF,TGTGCCAGCAGAGCCGCGGACAGGGGGTATGGCTACACCTTC
TRBJ2-7,TRBV28,-,once,CASNPPSAPLLDEQYF,TGTGCCAGCAATCCGCCTTCGGCACCCCTATTGGACGAGCAGTACTTC
TRBJ2-5,TRBV18,-,-,CASSAAVGTQYF,TGTGCCAGCTCAGCGGCGGTAGGGACCCAGTACTTC
TRBJ1-5,TRBV12-5,-,few,CASGFSGNQPQHF,TGTGCTAGTGGTTTTAGTGGCAATCAGCCCCAGCATTTT
TRBJ2-5,TRBV6-5,TRBD1,-,CATRQGETQYF,TGTGCCACCCGACAGGGAGAGACCCAGTACTTC